These 21 T cell receptor beta chains came from one sample sequenced in a study of blood T cells in healthy people across ages. Sample-barcoded 5' priming and a J-beta primer mix drove a second PCR of roughly 6 to 12 cycles. TCRdb fed the 5' RACE reads into MiXCR, producing one record per CDR3 protein. The table has fewer than 1,000,000 distinct CDR3 sequences, 44% seen once. Sequenced input: blood. Receptors were obtained from a man between 60 and 75 years old in good health.

The sample holds many counts of this clonotype. This chain connects TRBV11-2 to TRBJ2-7, with D tentatively TRBD1 (5 bases). Trimming stripped 0 bases from V and 6 bases from J, with 24 bases between. The CDR3 sequence is 18 residues long. Looked up from germline, CDR1 is SGHAT and CDR2 is FQNNGV. The CDR3 DNA is TGTGCCAGCAGCTTAGATCGGGTATTTGGCAGGGTACCTATCGAGCAGTACTTC. Protein: CASSLDRVFGRVPIEQYF.

This clonotype was found many times. V is TRBV11-2 and J is TRBJ2-3; possible D gene TRBD1, 6 bases. The V gene lost 4 bases and the J gene lost 6 bases, with 11 bases spanning the gap. The CDR3 has 13 residues. Germline CDR1 is SGHAT and CDR2 is FQNNGV. The DNA of the CDR3 is TGTGCCAGCAGCTCCGCCAGGGGTGATACGCAGTATTTT. Protein: CASSSARGDTQYF.

There are a few counts of this clonotype. The chain joins TRBV20-1 to TRBJ1-4, with a tentative D call TRBD1 (6 bases). CDR3 length: 14 residues. V lost 3 bases, J lost 5 bases, and 13 bases lay in between. The germline gives CDR1 DFQATT, CDR2 SNEGSKA (reference sequence). CDR3 nucleotides: TGCAGTGCTAGGTTGGGGGCAGGGAATGAAAAACTGTTTTTT. Amino acids: CSARLGAGNEKLFF.

The chain has TRBV5-1 and TRBJ2-7, with 9 bases fitting TRBD2. The J segment lost 4 bases and the V segment lost 4 bases, leaving 6 bases of the junction unmatched. The V gene's germline CDR1 is SGHRS and CDR2 YFSETQ. The CDR3 length is 14 residues. CDR3 in DNA: TGCGCCAGCAGCCAGGGACTAGCTACTTACGAGCAGTACTTC. It is translated as CASSQGLATYEQYF. Variable domain in full (rest from reference TRBV5-1 and TRBJ2-7): KAGVTQTPRYLIKTRGQQVTLSCSPISGHRSVSWYQQTPGQGLQFLFEYFSETQRNKGNFPGRFSGRQFSNSRSEMNVSTLELGDSALYLCASSQGLATYEQYFGPGTRLTVT.

The table lists this clonotype with a few counts. The V gene is TRBV4-2, the J gene TRBJ2-4; the D gene is possibly TRBD1 (6 bases). CDR1 and CDR2 (germline): LGHNA, YNFKEQ. This CDR3 is built from 17 residues. V gave up 0 bases and J gave up 1 base, with 13 bases separating them. The CDR3 region is CASSQEIQGRAKNIQYF. In DNA, the CDR3 is TGTGCCAGCAGCCAAGAAATACAGGGTAGGGCCAAAAACATTCAGTACTTC.

The V gene is TRBV20-1, the J gene TRBJ2-4, with D maybe TRBD1 (6 bases). Trimming took 0 bases from V and 7 from J, leaving 10 bases between them. CDR1 and CDR2 (germline): DFQATT, SNEGSKA (reference sequence). This CDR3 contains 13 residues. The CDR3: CSAREGARNIQYF. Written as DNA, the CDR3 is TGCAGTGCTAGAGAGGGGGCGAGGAACATTCAGTACTTC.

The chain combines TRBV20-1 with TRBJ2-1, with TRBD2 matching 12 bases. The J call may not be correct, given that the DNA end is closer to TRBJ2-7. CDR1 DFQATT and CDR2 SNEGSKA come from the germline V gene (reference sequence). The CDR3 consists of 17 residues. CDR3 coding DNA: TGCAGTGCTAGAGCCGACTTACTAGCGGGGGGCTACAATGAGCAGTACTTC. This translates into CSARADLLAGGYNEQYF.

This chain links TRBV4-3 with TRBJ1-2, with TRBD1 identical over 9 bases. The CDR3 is 15 amino acids. The J segment lost 4 bases and the V segment lost 1 base, leaving 4 bases of the junction unmatched. The germline V gene encodes CDR1 LGHNA and CDR2 YSLEER. As DNA, the CDR3 is TGCGCCAGCAGCCAAGTAGGGACAGGGTCCTATGGCTACACCTTC. Its protein product is CASSQVGTGSYGYTF.

This clonotype has just a few counts. The rearrangement links TRBV3-1 to TRBJ1-2, with a tentative D call TRBD1 (6 bases). V lost 5 bases to trimming and J lost 3 bases, with 19 bases between them. Germline-derived CDR1 and CDR2 are LGHDT and YNNKEL (reference sequence). This CDR3 is 16 amino acids long. The CDR3 spells CASSSQVMGGDYGYTF. The CDR3, as DNA: TGTGCCAGCAGCTCGCAAGTAATGGGGGGCGACTATGGCTACACCTTC.

This clonotype appeared a few times. The rearrangement uses TRBV2 and TRBJ2-5; D is undetermined. With 7 bases removed from V and 5 bases from J, the gap between germline ends came to 8 bases. CDR3 length equals 11 residues. CDR1 and CDR2 from the germline V gene are SNHLY and FYNNEI. The CDR3 spells CASKSGETQYF. The DNA for the CDR3 is TGTGCCAGCAAGTCCGGGGAGACCCAGTACTTC.

This rearrangement joins TRBV3-1 to TRBJ2-7; maybe TRBD2 (6 bases). The V end was cut by 3 bases, the J end by 3 bases, with 15 bases between. Germline-derived CDR1 and CDR2 are LGHDT and YNNKEL (reference sequence). The CDR3 has 15 residues. CDR3 sequence: CASSQGLPPDYEQYF. The CDR3 coding sequence is TGTGCCAGCAGCCAGGGACTCCCGCCGGACTACGAGCAGTACTTC.

The rearrangement joins TRBV7-9 to TRBJ1-4, with TRBD1 matching 7 bases. CDR1 SEHNR and CDR2 FQNEAQ come from the germline V gene (reference sequence). CDR3 size: 15 residues. With V trimmed by 5 bases and J by 4 bases, 7 bases remained unmatched. CDR3 in amino acids: CASSQGGQFNEKLFF. CDR3 nucleotide sequence: TGTGCCAGCAGCCAGGGGGGGCAGTTTAATGAAAAACTGTTTTTT. Based on the CDR3 plus reference TRBV7-9 and TRBJ1-4, the full variable domain is DTGVSQNPRHKITKRGQNVTFRCDPISEHNRLYWYRQTLGQGPEFLTYFQNEAQLEKSRLLSDRFSAERPKGSFSTLEIQRTEQGDSAMYLCASSQGGQFNEKLFFGSGTQLSVL.

This clonotype was recorded a few times. The V call is TRBV3-1, the J call TRBJ2-3, with a possible D match to TRBD2 (6 bases). V was clipped by 0 bases and J by 6 bases, with 13 bases between them. CDR1 LGHDT and CDR2 YNNKEL come from the germline V gene (reference sequence). The CDR3 contains 15 residues. The CDR3 spells CASSQDGGAWDTQYF. Here the CDR3 DNA reads TGTGCCAGCAGCCAAGATGGAGGGGCGTGGGATACGCAGTATTTT.

At least ten counts were recorded for this clonotype. The gene calls are TRBV12-3 or TRBV12-4 and TRBJ2-5; weak D call: TRBD2 (6 bases). The V gene lost 7 bases and the J gene lost 1 base, with 13 bases spanning the gap. The CDR3 sequence is 14 residues long. The chain's CDR3 is CASTLGGGQETQYF. CDR3 in DNA: TGTGCCAGCACCCTCGGGGGAGGCCAAGAGACCCAGTACTTC.

The chain uses TRBV4-3 and TRBJ2-7, with 11 nucleotides matching TRBD2. This CDR3 is built from 15 residues. Germline-derived CDR1 and CDR2 are LGHNA and YSLEER. V trimming: 4 bases; J trimming: 7 bases; junction bases outside the gene matches: 9. This CDR3 is CASSRGTSGGNEQYF. In nucleotides, the CDR3 is TGCGCCAGCAGCCGCGGGACTAGCGGCGGCAATGAGCAGTACTTC.

The genes are TRBV9 and TRBJ2-1; D is possibly TRBD2 (5 bases). The CDR3 spans 15 residues. Germline V gene lookup returns CDR1 SGDLS and CDR2 YYNGEE. With 5 bases removed from V and 4 bases from J, the gap between germline ends came to 16 bases. CDR3 amino acids: CASSEGAPSYNEQFF. Written as DNA, the CDR3 is TGTGCCAGCAGTGAGGGAGCACCTAGTTACAATGAGCAGTTCTTC.

This clonotype was recorded many times. The chain has TRBV29-1 and TRBJ2-1, with 9 bases fitting TRBD1. Unmatched junction bases numbered 6, after V lost 7 bases and J lost 5 bases. The CDR3 runs to 13 residues. CDR1 SQVTM and CDR2 ANQGSEA come from the germline V gene. The CDR3: CSASDRGNNEQFF. CDR3 nucleotides: TGCAGCGCAAGCGACAGGGGGAACAATGAGCAGTTCTTC.

Only a few counts were recorded for this clonotype. In nucleotides, the CDR3 is TGCGCCAGCACCCATGGACTAGCGGGCTACGAGCAGTACTTC. This codes for CASTHGLAGYEQYF. The V and J genes are TRBV10-2 and TRBJ2-7, with 11 bases identical to TRBD2. The V segment lost 7 bases and the J segment 3 bases; nucleotides outside the gene matches: 5. Germline V lookup: CDR1 WSHSY, CDR2 SAAADI. The CDR3 extends over 14 amino acids.

For this clonotype: One junction end disagrees with the germline gene, perhaps due to a read error. The V and J genes are TRBV4-3 and TRBJ1-1; D gene uncertain. CDR1 and CDR2 (germline): LGHNA, YSLEER. This CDR3 is built from 13 residues. The CDR3 nucleotides read TGCGCCAGCAGCCAGGACGTGAACACTGGAGCTTTCTTT. Protein: CASSQDVNTGAFF.

This chain joins TRBV20-1 and TRBJ2-6; TRBD1 might be the D (5 bases). The CDR3 has 15 residues. V lost 4 bases, J lost 0 bases, and 10 bases lay in between. CDR1 DFQATT and CDR2 SNEGSKA come from the germline V gene (reference sequence). The CDR3 DNA reads as TGCAGTGCTACAGGGCAGAGCTCTGGGGCCAACGTCCTGACTTTC. It is translated as CSATGQSSGANVLTF.

In its sample, this clonotype was seen a few times. J is TRBJ1-4 and V is TRBV20-1, with TRBD1 as a possible D gene (5 bases). The V gene lost 0 bases and the J gene lost 0 bases, with 11 bases spanning the gap. CDR1 and CDR2 from the germline V gene are DFQATT and SNEGSKA (reference sequence). The CDR3 is 16 residues long. This CDR3 reads CSARDGGPSTNEKLFF. CDR3 in DNA: TGCAGTGCTAGAGATGGGGGTCCCTCAACTAATGAAAAACTGTTTTTT.